This is a list of T cell receptor beta chains from one sample in a study of radiation and T cells in renal cell carcinoma. TCRdb keeps only in-frame clones here, not all; method: immunoSEQ multiplex PCR. The data show 160,000 or so clones, approximately 90% seen once. The sample consisted of blood, taken from a patient whose treatment included radiotherapy and nephrectomy. These receptors were taken from a woman aged 45-65 years with renal cell carcinoma. The CDR3 runs from the conserved cysteine through the conserved F or W. The D gene is left open where the match is weak. Clone size is stated in some rows and not others, as once, few, many or a class when expanded.

size | D | J | V | DNA | CDR3
. | . | TRBJ1-6 | TRBV12-5 | TGTGCTAGTGGAGAACAGGGCGGATCACCCCTCCACTTT | CASGEQGGSPLHF
. | . | TRBJ1-2 | TRBV29-1 | TGCAGCGTTGGAGGGGTGGAAGGCTACACCTTC | CSVGGVEGYTF
. | TRBD1 | TRBJ2-1 | TRBV6-1 | TGTGCCAGCAGTGCCGGACAGGGGGCGTATTATGAGCAGTTCTTC | CASSAGQGAYYEQFF
. | . | TRBJ1-2 | TRBV18 | TGTGCCAGCTCACCAGCCAGGAACTATGGCTACACCTTC | CASSPARNYGYTF
. | . | TRBJ1-6 | TRBV7-9 | TGTGCCAGCAGCGCGCGACAGGCGTCACCCCTCCACTTT | CASSARQASPLHF
few | . | TRBJ1-5 | TRBV6-4 | TGTGCCAGCAGTGTAACCACCTTCAATCAGCCCCAGCATTTT | CASSVTTFNQPQHF
. | . | TRBJ2-3 | TRBV5-1 | TGCGCCAGCAGCTCAACAGATACGCAGTATTTT | CASSSTDTQYF
. | . | TRBJ1-1 | TRBV6-5 | TGTGCCAGCAGTTTACAGGGCGTGAACACTGAAGCTTTCTTT | CASSLQGVNTEAFF
few | . | TRBJ2-2 | TRBV6-1 | TGTGCCAGCAGCTCCACTTTTGGGGGCGGGGAGCTGTTTTTT | CASSSTFGGGELFF
once | TRBD2 | TRBJ2-1 | TRBV9 | TGTGCCAGCAGCACTAGCGGGGGGGCCTACAATGAGCAGTTCTTC | CASSTSGGAYNEQFF
once | . | TRBJ1-1 | TRBV10-1 | TGCGCCAGCAGTGACCCAAACACTGAAGCTTTCTTT | CASSDPNTEAFF
. | TRBD1 | TRBJ2-7 | TRBV5-4 | TGTGCCAGCAGCATTGACAGGGGAAACTACGAGCAGTACTTC | CASSIDRGNYEQYF
. | TRBD1 | TRBJ2-7 | TRBV28 | TGTGCCAGCAGTGGACAGGGGTTCGGTATGGAGCAGTACTTC | CASSGQGFGMEQYF
. | . | TRBJ2-1 | TRBV9 | TGTGCCAGCAGCGTATTTGACAGTCCAATGTTTGGGAATGAGCAGTTCTTC | CASSVFDSPMFGNEQFF